Below are 26 T cell receptor beta chains sequenced from a single sample in a study of lymphopenia after photon versus proton radiotherapy. Libraries were prepared by immunoSEQ multiplex PCR; TCRdb keeps only in-frame clonotypes and omits some of them. The sample comprises about 19,000 clones, 90% to 95% of which are singletons, and approximately 6.2% rests with the top ten. The sequencing here drew on peripheral blood, taken from a patient treated with photon-based radiotherapy. These receptors all come from a man in his 60s with pancreatic cancer.

The V and J genes are TRBV11-2 and TRBJ1-1, with unresolved D. This CDR3 has 12 residues. Germline assignment: CDR1 SGHAT and CDR2 FQNNGV. The ends were cut back, 7 bases at V and 6 bases at J, with 12 bases in the middle. This chain's CDR3 is CASNPGVSEAFF. The CDR3 nucleotides are TGTGCCAGCAACCCCGGTGTATCTGAAGCTTTCTTT.

The rearrangement links TRBV7-3 to TRBJ2-5, with D tentatively TRBD2 (5 bases). V lost 4 bases, J lost 2 bases, and 14 bases lay in between. This CDR3 contains 15 residues. The V gene's germline CDR1 is SGHTA and CDR2 FQGTGA. The CDR3 bases are TGTGCCAGCAGCTGGGCCGGACTCGGACAAGAGACCCAGTACTTC. This encodes CASSWAGLGQETQYF.

The chain joins TRBV5-3 to TRBJ1-2; possibly TRBD1 for D (6 bases). TRBV5-3 is given ORF status, its function remaining uncertain. Trimming took 8 bases from V and 4 from J, leaving 18 bases between them. This CDR3 region has 14 residues. Here the CDR3 DNA reads TGTGCCAGCAACACCCCACAGGGTAGCTATGGCTACACCTTC. Protein sequence: CASNTPQGSYGYTF.

This clone was seen once. This chain links TRBV29-1 with TRBJ1-1; D is perhaps TRBD1 (6 bases). The CDR3 has 13 amino acids. Germline-derived CDR1 and CDR2 are SQVTM and ANQGSEA. The V gene lost 7 bases and the J gene lost 0 bases, with 12 bases spanning the gap. CDR3 in DNA: TGCAGCGCTACAGGGACCATGAACACTGAAGCTTTCTTT. Translation: CSATGTMNTEAFF.

V gene TRBV6-5 combines with J gene TRBJ1-5; 8 bases agree with TRBD1. The V gene's germline CDR1 is MNHEY and CDR2 SVGAGI. J was trimmed by 6 bases and V by 0 bases; bases with no gene match: 4. The CDR3 runs 15 residues. The CDR3 loop reads CASSYSGQVVQPQHF. DNA of the CDR3: TGTGCCAGCAGTTACTCGGGACAGGTAGTTCAGCCCCAGCATTTT.

V is TRBV18 and J is TRBJ2-3; 9 nucleotides agree with TRBD1. V lost 3 bases to trimming and J lost 2 bases; unmatched junction nucleotides: 3. CDR3 size: 15 residues. From germline, CDR1 is KGHSH and CDR2 LQKENI. In DNA form, the CDR3 reads TGTGCCAGCTCACCTGGGACAGGGAACACAGATACGCAGTATTTT. The encoded protein is CASSPGTGNTDTQYF.

The V gene is TRBV6-5, the J gene TRBJ1-3; 11 bases fit TRBD1. The CDR3 spans 15 residues. CDR1 and CDR2 (germline): MNHEY, SVGAGI. With 2 bases clipped from V and 8 bases from J, the junction kept 5 bases outside the gene matches. In DNA, the CDR3 is TGTGCCAGCAGTTACGGTGGACAGGGGGCTCACACCATATATTTT. It encodes CASSYGGQGAHTIYF.

The sample holds one count of this clone. The genes are TRBV6-1 and TRBJ2-5; D unresolved. This CDR3 is 13 amino acids long. Germline V gives CDR1 MNHNS, CDR2 SASEGT. Trimming took off 8 bases at V and 4 bases at J, with 14 bases between the two ends. The CDR3 is CASAAPGRETQYF. The DNA of the CDR3 is TGTGCCAGCGCTGCGCCGGGCCGAGAGACCCAGTACTTC.

This rearrangement joins TRBV4-1 to TRBJ2-5; 7 bases map to TRBD2. V was clipped by 9 bases and J by 5 bases; unmatched bases: 15. The CDR3 extends over 15 amino acids. Germline lookup yields CDR1 MGHRA and CDR2 YSYEKL. The CDR3 protein is CASRRGLGFGETQYF. The CDR3 nucleotides are TGCGCCAGTCGGCGCGGACTAGGGTTTGGGGAGACCCAGTACTTC.

This chain joins TRBV5-8 and TRBJ2-3; the D gene is possibly TRBD1 (5 bases). From germline, CDR1 is SGHTS and CDR2 YDEGEE. This CDR3 contains 14 residues. V was trimmed by 4 bases and J by 2 bases, leaving 11 bases between them. CDR3 protein: CASSSRQITDTQYF. The CDR3 DNA reads as TGTGCCAGCAGCAGCCGACAGATCACAGATACGCAGTATTTT.

The rearrangement uses TRBV6-5 and TRBJ2-7, with D possibly called TRBD1 or TRBD2 (5 bases each). This CDR3 has 11 residues. V shed 6 bases and J shed 2 bases, with 5 bases lying between them. Germline V lookup: CDR1 MNHEY, CDR2 SVGAGI. The CDR3 region has the DNA TGTGCCAGCAGGGGACCCTACGAGCAGTACTTC. This gives the protein CASRGPYEQYF.

The chain combines TRBV27 with TRBJ1-4, with D perhaps matching TRBD1 (5 bases). The V end lost 6 bases, the J end lost 12 bases, and 20 bases lay between the germline ends. This CDR3 region has 14 residues. The germline gives CDR1 MNHEY, CDR2 SMNVEV (reference sequence). In DNA form, the CDR3 reads TGTGCCAGCAGCCGAGGGACTTCACCACGGGAACTGTTTTTT. Protein product: CASSRGTSPRELFF.

This chain connects TRBV23-1 to TRBJ2-7; 7 positions agree with TRBD1. TRBV23-1 is an open reading frame, and its role is uncertain. This CDR3 comprises 14 residues. J lost 2 bases, V lost 10 bases, and 11 bases had no gene match. The CDR3 DNA reads as TGCGCCACGCTTCCGCGACAGGGTACCTACGAGCAGTACTTC. Encoded protein: CATLPRQGTYEQYF.

This clone appeared once. The rearrangement uses TRBV7-8 and TRBJ2-7; unclear D gene. V was clipped by 5 bases and J by 2 bases, with 10 bases between them. Germline CDR1 SGHVS, CDR2 FQNEAQ. The CDR3 is 13 amino acids. The CDR3 loop reads CASSGRYPYEQYF. The CDR3 DNA follows: TGTGCCAGCAGCGGCAGATACCCCTACGAGCAGTACTTC.

The V and J genes are TRBV19 and TRBJ2-5; D perhaps matches TRBD2 (5 bases). V was pared by 3 bases and J by 0 bases, with 11 bases between. The CDR3 covers 15 residues. CDR1 and CDR2 (germline): LNHDA, SQIVND (reference sequence). In DNA, the CDR3 is TGTGCCAGTAGTATGAATAGCGCGAACCAAGAGACCCAGTACTTC. It codes for CASSMNSANQETQYF. The full variable domain, in which reference TRBV19 and TRBJ2-5 provide the parts outside the CDR3, is DGGITQSPKYLFRKEGQNVTLSCEQNLNHDAMYWYRQDPGQGLRLIYYSQIVNDFQKGDIAEGYSVSREKKESFPLTVTSAQKNPTAFYLCASSMNSANQETQYFGPGTRLLVL.

The chain recombines TRBV7-9 with TRBJ1-5, with a tentative D call TRBD1 (5 bases). The CDR3 totals 13 residues. CDR1 is SEHNR, CDR2 FQNEAQ, per germline (reference sequence). V dropped 10 bases and J dropped 7 bases, with 17 bases sitting between them. This CDR3 is CAIAQGVGQPQHF. The CDR3 bases are TGTGCCATCGCACAAGGGGTAGGGCAGCCCCAGCATTTT.

The J gene is TRBJ2-7, the V gene TRBV5-6; 8 bases are a match to TRBD1. Per the germline V gene, CDR1 is SGHDT and CDR2 is YYEEEE. The trim removed 1 base at V and 0 bases at J, leaving 6 bases unmatched. This CDR3 spans 16 amino acids. The CDR3 sequence is CASSLPGTGGSYEQYF. In DNA, the CDR3 is TGTGCCAGCAGCTTGCCCGGGACAGGAGGCTCCTACGAGCAGTACTTC.

The gene calls are TRBV6-8 and TRBJ2-5; 7 positions agree with TRBD2. CDR3 size: 15 residues. Germline values: CDR1 MNHGY, CDR2 SAAAGT. Trimming took 3 bases from V and 2 from J; bases not matched to a gene: 6. The CDR3 nucleotides read TGTGCCAGCAGTTATAAGCCTAGCGGACAAGAGACCCAGTACTTC. Protein sequence: CASSYKPSGQETQYF.

V usage is TRBV6-1 and J usage is TRBJ2-5, with D possibly being TRBD2 (5 bases). Trimming pared 4 bases from V and 5 bases from J, leaving 11 bases between. This CDR3 has 13 residues. Germline CDR1 reads MNHNS; CDR2 reads SASEGT. The CDR3: CASSGTREETQYF. In DNA form, the CDR3 reads TGTGCCAGCAGTGGAACTAGAGAGGAGACCCAGTACTTC.

Here the CDR3 reads CASSIGGTGAGNTIYF. The CDR3 DNA reads as TGTGCCAGTAGTATAGGAGGCACAGGGGCTGGAAACACCATATATTTT. V is TRBV19 and J is TRBJ1-3, with 7 bases identical to TRBD1. The CDR3 has 16 amino acids. Unmatched junction bases numbered 5, after V lost 1 base and J lost 2 bases. Germline values: CDR1 LNHDA, CDR2 SQIVND (reference sequence).

This clone was seen just once. The rearrangement joins TRBV7-9 to TRBJ2-7, with 11 bases fitting TRBD1. This CDR3 spans 15 amino acids. The germline V gene has CDR1 SEHNR and CDR2 FQNEAQ (reference sequence). With V trimmed by 1 base and J by 6 bases, 5 bases remained unmatched. CDR3: CASSLEGTGGLEQYF. CDR3 bases: TGTGCCAGCAGCTTAGAAGGGACAGGGGGTCTCGAGCAGTACTTC.

The rearrangement joins TRBV7-8 to TRBJ1-2; D remains unclear. From germline, CDR1 is SGHVS and CDR2 FQNEAQ. V shed 3 bases and J shed 8 bases, with 16 bases lying between them. The CDR3 is 14 amino acids. CDR3 sequence reads: CASSLAGDAWGYTF. The CDR3, as DNA: TGTGCCAGCAGCTTGGCCGGGGATGCGTGGGGCTACACCTTC. Combining the CDR3 with reference TRBV7-8 and TRBJ1-2 gives the whole variable domain GAGVSQSPRYKVAKRGQDVALRCDPISGHVSLFWYQQALGQGPEFLTYFQNEAQLDKSGLPSDRFFAERPEGSVSTLKIQRTQQEDSAVYLCASSLAGDAWGYTFGSGTRLTVV.

The gene calls are TRBV4-3 and TRBJ2-1; D not resolved. CDR3 size: 16 residues. Trimming left V 0 bases short and J 0 bases short, with 9 bases between. From germline, CDR1 is LGHNA and CDR2 YSLEER. The CDR3 DNA follows: TGCGCCAGCAGCCAAGAAGAGTCTAGCTCCTACAATGAGCAGTTCTTC. Residues: CASSQEESSSYNEQFF.

The J gene is TRBJ1-4, the V gene TRBV6-5; 11 nucleotides align to TRBD1. The trim removed 5 bases at V and 7 bases at J, leaving 6 bases unmatched. The CDR3 length is 15 residues. The germline V gene encodes CDR1 MNHEY and CDR2 SVGAGI. CDR3 amino acids: CASSPRGQGAEKLFF. In DNA form, the CDR3 reads TGTGCCAGCAGTCCCCGCGGACAGGGGGCTGAAAAACTGTTTTTT.

The rearrangement links TRBV7-7 to TRBJ2-3, with D tentatively TRBD2 (5 bases). Germline CDR1 is SSHAT and CDR2 is FNYEAQ (reference sequence). V shed 5 bases and J shed 1 base, with 13 bases lying between them. This CDR3 region has 15 residues. CDR3 bases: TGTGCCAGCAGCCCCTTTCCAGCGGGCACAGATACGCAGTATTTT. Its translation is CASSPFPAGTDTQYF.

The chain couples TRBV16 to TRBJ2-1, with D unresolved. CDR3 length: 13 residues. The V end lost 2 bases, the J end lost 4 bases, and 6 bases lay between the germline ends. Germline V CDR1 and CDR2: KGHSY, FQNENV. CDR3 amino acids: CASSQDRYNEQFF. Here the CDR3 DNA reads TGTGCCAGCAGCCAAGATCGATACAATGAGCAGTTCTTC. The complete variable domain, with remaining parts taken from reference TRBV16 and TRBJ2-1, reads GEEVAQTPKHLVRGEGQKAKLYCAPIKGHSYVFWYQQVLKNEFKFLISFQNENVFDETGMPKERFSAKCLPNSPCSLEIQATKLEDSAVYFCASSQDRYNEQFFGPGTRLTVL.